This TCR beta chain was recorded in a study of CD8 T cells in Susac syndrome. Random hexamers were used to reverse transcribe 0.5 to 1 ug of RNA. Multiplex immunoSEQ PCR targeted 54 Vbeta and 13 Jbeta TCR beta segments. TCRdb redid the calling of the immunoSEQ multiplex PCR reads with MiXCR, one entry per CDR3 protein. The repertoire includes about 90,000 distinct CDR3 sequences, over 85% of them detected once, and less than 0.35% sits in the top ten. CDR1 and CDR2 (germline): PRHDT, FYEKMQ (reference sequence). This CDR3 has 16 amino acids. The V end was cut by 5 bases, the J end by 2 bases, with 18 bases between.

The chain has TRBV13 and TRBJ2-5; a weak D match, TRBD2 (6 bases). Sequencing was done on a sample of CD8+ T cells from PBMCs. The sequence was collected from a human donor in good health. CDR3 coding DNA: TGTGCCAGCAGCCGGATAGCGGAATCCATTCAAGAGACCCAGTACTTC. Protein: CASSRIAESIQETQYF.